The 21 T cell receptor beta chains below were found in one sample sequenced in a study of OX40 agonist ivuxolimab in advanced cancers. The library was made by the immunoSEQ multiplex PCR assay. Sourced from immuneACCESS, this table was stored by TCRdb with only in-frame sequences that have V and J called. A share of the clones is absent; for the studies checked, an unresolved V gene accounts for under half, and the remainder has no known explanation. The sample records nearly 45,000 clones, roughly 84% of which are singletons. The top ten clonotypes cover 15% of the sample. The input for sequencing was CD4+ or CD8+ T cells sorted from blood, taken in a trial of the OX40 agonist ivuxolimab. These receptors were collected from an adult with an advanced solid tumor such as melanoma, head and neck, liver or kidney cancer.

The chain combines TRBV28 with TRBJ2-3; D might be TRBD1 or TRBD2, each matching 5 bases. Germline V gives CDR1 MDHEN, CDR2 SYDVKM. The CDR3 is 15 amino acids. Trimming stripped 5 bases from V and 0 bases from J, with 12 bases between. The CDR3 loop is CASSPGTPSTDTQYF. In nucleotides, the CDR3 is TGTGCCAGCAGTCCCGGGACCCCTAGCACAGATACGCAGTATTTT.

The V and J genes are TRBV28 and TRBJ1-2; D might be TRBD1 (5 bases). Germline V gene lookup returns CDR1 MDHEN and CDR2 SYDVKM. The CDR3 has 13 residues. Trimming took 6 bases from V and 4 from J, leaving 12 bases between them. The CDR3 DNA reads TGTGCCAGCAGAATCCGGGGCAGCTATGGCTACACCTTC. It specifies CASRIRGSYGYTF.

V gene TRBV27 combines with J gene TRBJ2-1, with 10 bases identical to TRBD2. The CDR3 totals 14 residues. Losses at the gene ends were 6 bases for V and 8 bases for J; bases not matched to a gene: 7. Germline values: CDR1 MNHEY, CDR2 SMNVEV (reference sequence). In DNA form, the CDR3 reads TGTGCCAGCAGCCCCCTAGCGGGAGCCTATGAGCAGTTCTTC. Its translation: CASSPLAGAYEQFF.

The gene calls are TRBV28 and TRBJ2-1, with TRBD2 matching 7 bases. This CDR3 region has 14 residues. Trimming at V came to 5 bases and at J to 0 bases, leaving 1 base not matched to a gene. Germline V gene sequence: CDR1 MDHEN, CDR2 SYDVKM. CDR3 loop: CASSRGVSYNEQFF. In DNA, the CDR3 is TGTGCCAGCAGTCGGGGGGTCTCCTACAATGAGCAGTTCTTC.

The chain carries TRBV5-1 and TRBJ2-1; 11 bases match TRBD2. Losses at the gene ends were 6 bases for V and 6 bases for J; bases not matched to a gene: 8. The V gene's germline CDR1 is SGHRS and CDR2 YFSETQ. The CDR3 length is 15 residues. CDR3 protein: CASTLLGTSGNEQFF. For the CDR3, the DNA is TGCGCCAGCACCCTTTTGGGGACTAGCGGCAATGAGCAGTTCTTC.

J is TRBJ2-5 and V is TRBV6-5; possibly TRBD1 or TRBD2 for D (6 bases each). The CDR3 loop spans 15 amino acids. Germline V CDR1 and CDR2: MNHEY, SVGAGI. V lost 7 bases and J lost 1, with 16 bases in between. CDR3 nucleotides: TGTGCCAGCACCCCGTTAGGGGGGTTCCAAGAGACCCAGTACTTC. It specifies CASTPLGGFQETQYF.

The chain combines TRBV6-4 with TRBJ2-1; 11 bases map to TRBD2. Trimming at V came to 5 bases and at J to 6 bases, leaving 9 bases not matched to a gene. CDR1 is MRHNA and CDR2 is SNTAGT in the germline V gene. This CDR3 spans 16 amino acids. CDR3 coding DNA: TGTGCCAGCAGTCTATTTCCGGGACTAGCGGTCAATGAGCAGTTCTTC. Translation: CASSLFPGLAVNEQFF.

This chain links TRBV5-1 with TRBJ1-1; D call uncertain. V was clipped by 0 bases and J by 2 bases, with 5 bases between them. This CDR3 is 13 amino acids long. Germline lookup yields CDR1 SGHRS and CDR2 YFSETQ. The CDR3: CASSLVFNTEAFF. The CDR3 DNA reads as TGCGCCAGCAGCTTGGTTTTCAACACTGAAGCTTTCTTT. The variable domain in full, completed from reference TRBV5-1 and TRBJ1-1, reads KAGVTQTPRYLIKTRGQQVTLSCSPISGHRSVSWYQQTPGQGLQFLFEYFSETQRNKGNFPGRFSGRQFSNSRSEMNVSTLELGDSALYLCASSLVFNTEAFFGQGTRLTVV.

The chain links TRBV4-3 to TRBJ2-7, with TRBD2 matching over 13 bases. V was pared by 3 bases and J by 2 bases, with 4 bases of the junction left unmatched. CDR1 is LGHNA and CDR2 is YSLEER in the germline V gene. The CDR3 has 16 residues. CDR3 sequence (DNA): TGCGCCAGCAGCCAGGAAACTAGCGGGGGGGCCTACGAGCAGTACTTC. Residues: CASSQETSGGAYEQYF.

This clone appeared a single time. This sequence joins TRBV11-2 and TRBJ1-1; no firm D call. This CDR3 has 15 amino acids. The germline gives CDR1 SGHAT, CDR2 FQNNGV. Between the trimmed V and J ends, which lost 0 bases and 2 bases, there was a span of 10 bases. This chain's CDR3 is CASSLEGWRNTEAFF. The CDR3 DNA reads as TGTGCCAGCAGCTTAGAGGGCTGGAGAAACACTGAAGCTTTCTTT.

This clone came up once. The CDR3 region has the DNA TGTGCCAGCAGTGAGGAAGGAAACACCGGGGAGCTGTTTTTT. This translates into CASSEEGNTGELFF. The rearrangement joins TRBV6-4 to TRBJ2-2; no clear D. The ends were cut back, 3 bases at V and 2 bases at J, with 7 bases in the middle. Per germline, CDR1 MRHNA and CDR2 SNTAGT. The CDR3 contains 14 residues.

This chain links TRBV6-5 with TRBJ1-5; 8 positions agree with TRBD1. V lost 6 bases and J lost 4; bases outside the gene matches: 2. The CDR3 covers 13 residues. CDR1 and CDR2 from the germline V gene are MNHEY and SVGAGI. CDR3 sequence reads: CASSWTGNQPQHF. The CDR3 nucleotides read TGTGCCAGCAGCTGGACAGGGAATCAGCCCCAGCATTTT.

The chain joins TRBV14 to TRBJ2-1, with D possibly TRBD2 on 6 matching bases. This CDR3 comprises 15 residues. CDR1 SGHDN and CDR2 FVKESK come from the germline V gene. The V end lost 2 bases, the J end lost 8 bases, and 16 bases lay between the germline ends. The CDR3 DNA sequence: TGTGCCAGCAGCCAATGGCTAGCGCTACCCCATGAGCAGTTCTTC. Its protein product is CASSQWLALPHEQFF.

V usage is TRBV5-6 and J usage is TRBJ2-1; D possibly corresponds to TRBD2 (7 bases). Between the trimmed V and J ends, which lost 4 bases and 7 bases, there was a span of 15 bases. The CDR3 runs to 14 residues. Per the germline V gene, CDR1 is SGHDT and CDR2 is YYEEEE. This chain's CDR3 is CASSRGAGWNEQFF. CDR3 nucleotide sequence: TGTGCCAGCAGCCGGGGGGCGGGGTGGAATGAGCAGTTCTTC.

The rearrangement joins TRBV5-4 to TRBJ2-6, with D possibly TRBD1 on 5 matching bases. Germline V gene data show CDR1 as SGHNT and CDR2 as YYREEE (reference sequence). The CDR3 totals 16 residues. V was trimmed by 0 bases and J by 1 base, leaving 8 bases between them. The CDR3 bases are TGTGCCAGCAGCTTGGAAAGGGGATCTGGGGCCAACGTCCTGACTTTC. Translated: CASSLERGSGANVLTF.

Here the CDR3 reads CASTLDRPTEAFF. DNA for the CDR3: TGTGCCAGCACCCTGGACAGACCCACTGAAGCTTTCTTT. The rearrangement uses TRBV28 and TRBJ1-1, with D possibly being TRBD1 (6 bases). Germline CDR1 and CDR2: MDHEN and SYDVKM. The CDR3 extends over 13 amino acids. The V and J ends lost 7 bases and 4 bases respectively, with 13 bases between them.

The V gene is TRBV6-5, the J gene TRBJ2-3; D possibly matches TRBD1 or TRBD2 (5 bases each). The CDR3 totals 14 residues. V was cut by 6 bases and J by 4 bases, with 14 bases left in between. Germline V gene lookup returns CDR1 MNHEY and CDR2 SVGAGI. This chain's CDR3 is CASSQGESPDTQYF. CDR3 coding DNA: TGTGCCAGCAGCCAGGGAGAGAGCCCAGATACGCAGTATTTT.

V and J are TRBV6-5 and TRBJ2-7; TRBD1 matches at 8 bases. The V and J ends lost 7 bases and 7 bases, in that order; junction bases with no gene match: 6. CDR1 and CDR2 from the germline V gene are MNHEY and SVGAGI. The CDR3 runs 12 residues. The CDR3, as DNA: TGTGCCAGCACAACAGGGGGGCGTGAGCAGTACTTC. This sequence encodes CASTTGGREQYF.

The table lists this clone with a count of one. The chain is built from TRBV7-3 and TRBJ2-2; the D call may be TRBD1 or TRBD2 (7 bases each). Trimming removed 10 bases from V and 7 bases from J, with 22 bases in between. This CDR3 region has 15 residues. Germline V lookup: CDR1 SGHTA, CDR2 FQGTGA. CDR3 sequence reads: CATNPAGGGGGELFF. The CDR3 DNA reads as TGTGCCACCAACCCGGCAGGGGGGGGAGGCGGGGAGCTGTTTTTT.

This chain links TRBV9 with TRBJ2-2; TRBD1 or TRBD2 may be the D gene (5 bases each). Germline CDR1 and CDR2: SGDLS and YYNGEE. The CDR3 is made up of 17 amino acids. V shed 0 bases and J shed 5 bases, with 17 bases lying between them. CDR3 bases: TGTGCCAGCAGCGTAGCGCTGGCAGGGAGTTGGACCGGGGAGCTGTTTTTT. This codes for CASSVALAGSWTGELFF.

The V call is TRBV10-2, the J call TRBJ2-3; 7 bases agree with TRBD1. V lost 7 bases, J lost 0 bases, and 7 bases stayed unmatched. CDR3 length: 15 residues. Germline V gene sequence: CDR1 WSHSY, CDR2 SAAADI. The CDR3: CASMPGTVSTDTQYF. For the CDR3, the DNA is TGCGCCAGCATGCCCGGGACAGTGAGCACAGATACGCAGTATTTT.